The rows below give T cell receptor beta chains drawn from one sample of a study of post-analysis software for immune sequencing data. A single record per CDR3 protein comes from TCRdb applying MiXCR to the PCR reads. Among approximately 730,000 distinct CDR3 sequences listed, about 27% were seen once. The sample taken for sequencing was blood. The receptor source for this set is a girl aged 5 to 17 with multiple sclerosis. Both conserved end residues are part of each CDR3. The D gene is left open where the match is weak. Clone size appears in some rows only: once, few, many, or a class for an expanded clone.

clone_size: few
v_call: TRBV7-2
j_call: TRBJ2-7
d_call: TRBD2
cdr3_aa: CASSETTSGSLIRQYF
cdr3_nt: TGTGCCAGCAGCGAAACAACTAGCGGGAGCCTGATACGACAGTACTTC

clone_size: -
v_call: TRBV18
j_call: TRBJ2-3
d_call: -
cdr3_aa: CASSPDHQGTDTQYF
cdr3_nt: TGTGCCAGCTCACCAGACCACCAAGGCACAGATACGCAGTATTTT

clone_size: few
v_call: TRBV29-1
j_call: TRBJ2-3
d_call: -
cdr3_aa: CSVEGASRGADTQYF
cdr3_nt: TGCAGCGTTGAAGGAGCTAGTCGGGGTGCAGATACGCAGTATTTT

clone_size: -
v_call: TRBV14
j_call: TRBJ2-3
d_call: -
cdr3_aa: CASSQAGRDTQYF
cdr3_nt: TGTGCCAGCAGCCAAGCTGGTCGCGATACGCAGTATTTT

clone_size: -
v_call: TRBV19
j_call: TRBJ1-5
d_call: -
cdr3_aa: CASSIVTGQGNQPQHF
cdr3_nt: TGTGCCAGTAGTATCGTTACAGGGCAGGGCAATCAGCCCCAGCATTTT

clone_size: -
v_call: TRBV29-1
j_call: TRBJ2-6
d_call: TRBD2
cdr3_aa: CSVVSSGSLRANVLTF
cdr3_nt: TGCAGCGTTGTCTCTAGCGGGAGCCTCAGGGCCAACGTCCTGACTTTC

clone_size: -
v_call: TRBV5-1
j_call: TRBJ2-1
d_call: TRBD2
cdr3_aa: CASSLGSGGRAGYNEQFF
cdr3_nt: TGCGCCAGCAGCTTGGGGTCCGGCGGGAGGGCCGGCTACAATGAGCAGTTCTTC

clone_size: -
v_call: TRBV4-3
j_call: TRBJ1-4
d_call: -
cdr3_aa: CASSQGGTSEKLFF
cdr3_nt: TGCGCCAGCAGCCAGGGGGGGACGTCTGAAAAACTGTTTTTT

clone_size: few
v_call: TRBV6-4
j_call: TRBJ2-2
d_call: -
cdr3_aa: CASSGAAGRGELFF
cdr3_nt: TGTGCCAGCAGTGGAGCGGCTGGCCGGGGGGAGCTGTTTTTT

clone_size: -
v_call: TRBV7-9
j_call: TRBJ1-5
d_call: TRBD1
cdr3_aa: CASSLAGTGGITKPQHF
cdr3_nt: TGTGCCAGCAGCTTAGCCGGGACAGGGGGCATAACCAAGCCCCAGCATTTT

clone_size: few
v_call: TRBV29-1
j_call: TRBJ2-3
d_call: -
cdr3_aa: CSVHTPTPKGTDTQYF
cdr3_nt: TGCAGCGTTCATACACCCACCCCCAAGGGAACAGATACGCAGTATTTT

clone_size: -
v_call: TRBV6-1
j_call: TRBJ1-2
d_call: TRBD1
cdr3_aa: CASSELGTGVVGYTF
cdr3_nt: TGTGCCAGCAGTGAATTGGGGACAGGGGTCGTTGGCTACACCTTC

clone_size: few
v_call: TRBV20-1
j_call: TRBJ2-3
d_call: -
cdr3_aa: CSANGQLEGADTQYF
cdr3_nt: TGCAGTGCAAACGGACAGTTAGAGGGCGCAGATACGCAGTATTTT

clone_size: few
v_call: TRBV12-3/TRBV12-4
j_call: TRBJ2-2
d_call: -
cdr3_aa: CASIRAANTGELFF
cdr3_nt: TGTGCCAGCATCAGGGCCGCGAACACCGGGGAGCTGTTTTTT

clone_size: few
v_call: TRBV7-8
j_call: TRBJ2-1
d_call: TRBD2
cdr3_aa: CASSRGGTRGDEQFF
cdr3_nt: TGTGCCAGCAGCCGGGGGGGGACTCGCGGGGATGAGCAGTTCTTC

clone_size: -
v_call: TRBV5-1
j_call: TRBJ2-5
d_call: -
cdr3_aa: CASSPQGGRGETQYF
cdr3_nt: TGCGCCAGCAGCCCACAAGGGGGGCGGGGAGAGACCCAGTACTTC

clone_size: -
v_call: TRBV6-2/TRBV6-3
j_call: TRBJ2-3
d_call: -
cdr3_aa: CASSLEATDTQYF
cdr3_nt: TGTGCCAGCAGTTTGGAGGCCACAGATACGCAGTATTTT

clone_size: -
v_call: TRBV6-2/TRBV6-3
j_call: TRBJ2-7
d_call: -
cdr3_aa: CASRPMDYPNREQYF
cdr3_nt: TGTGCCAGCAGGCCCATGGACTACCCCAATCGCGAGCAGTACTTC

clone_size: -
v_call: TRBV4-3
j_call: TRBJ1-2
d_call: TRBD1
cdr3_aa: CASSQDSSQGYYGYTF
cdr3_nt: TGCGCCAGCAGCCAAGATTCGTCACAGGGGTACTATGGCTACACCTTC

clone_size: -
v_call: TRBV10-2
j_call: TRBJ1-1
d_call: -
cdr3_aa: CASSAGLPAEAFF
cdr3_nt: TGCGCCAGCAGTGCCGGACTCCCGGCCGAAGCTTTCTTT

clone_size: many
v_call: TRBV4-1
j_call: TRBJ2-3
d_call: -
cdr3_aa: CASSQGVGTDTQYF
cdr3_nt: TGCGCCAGCAGCCAAGGGGTGGGGACAGATACGCAGTATTTT

clone_size: few
v_call: TRBV20-1
j_call: TRBJ2-7
d_call: TRBD2
cdr3_aa: CSARGSSGASYEQYF
cdr3_nt: TGCAGTGCTAGAGGGAGTAGCGGGGCCTCCTACGAGCAGTACTTC

clone_size: -
v_call: TRBV20-1
j_call: TRBJ1-6
d_call: -
cdr3_aa: CSARAGRANSPLHF
cdr3_nt: TGCAGTGCTAGAGCGGGAAGGGCCAATTCACCCCTCCACTTT

clone_size: few
v_call: TRBV28
j_call: TRBJ1-1
d_call: -
cdr3_aa: CASSTLVGRTEAFF
cdr3_nt: TGTGCCAGCAGTACCTTGGTAGGGCGCACTGAAGCTTTCTTT

clone_size: -
v_call: TRBV2
j_call: TRBJ2-3
d_call: -
cdr3_aa: CATPETSTDTQYF
cdr3_nt: TGTGCCACCCCGGAGACTAGCACAGATACGCAGTATTTT

clone_size: -
v_call: TRBV12-3/TRBV12-4
j_call: TRBJ2-3
d_call: TRBD2
cdr3_aa: CASSLYGAGGDTDTQYF
cdr3_nt: TGTGCCAGCAGTTTATACGGCGCGGGAGGGGACACAGATACGCAGTATTTT

clone_size: few
v_call: TRBV20-1
j_call: TRBJ2-5
d_call: TRBD2
cdr3_aa: CSASKREGPLEETQYF
cdr3_nt: TGCAGTGCTAGTAAGCGGGAGGGCCCTCTGGAAGAGACCCAGTACTTC

clone_size: few
v_call: TRBV5-1
j_call: TRBJ2-1
d_call: -
cdr3_aa: CASSLVRGRDEQFF
cdr3_nt: TGCGCCAGCAGCTTGGTCAGGGGCAGGGATGAGCAGTTCTTC

clone_size: -
v_call: TRBV5-1
j_call: TRBJ1-2
d_call: -
cdr3_aa: CASSPTRLITGGNGYTF
cdr3_nt: TGCGCCAGCAGCCCCACCCGCTTGATTACGGGGGGTAATGGCTACACCTTC

clone_size: -
v_call: TRBV7-2
j_call: TRBJ2-1
d_call: -
cdr3_aa: CASRNRQVVEQFF
cdr3_nt: TGTGCCAGCAGGAATCGACAGGTGGTTGAGCAGTTCTTC

clone_size: few
v_call: TRBV7-9
j_call: TRBJ2-5
d_call: -
cdr3_aa: CASRLSGWLTNEQYF
cdr3_nt: TGTGCCAGCAGACTCAGTGGGTGGCTGACTAATGAGCAGTACTTC

clone_size: few
v_call: TRBV2
j_call: TRBJ2-7
d_call: -
cdr3_aa: CASSVNHEQYF
cdr3_nt: TGTGCCAGCAGTGTAAACCACGAGCAGTACTTC

clone_size: -
v_call: TRBV9
j_call: TRBJ2-1
d_call: TRBD2
cdr3_aa: CAGSVASGVYNEQFF
cdr3_nt: TGTGCCGGCAGCGTAGCTAGCGGGGTATACAATGAGCAGTTCTTC

clone_size: -
v_call: TRBV5-1
j_call: TRBJ2-7
d_call: -
cdr3_aa: CVSSIQGPYEQYF
cdr3_nt: TGCGTCAGCAGCATACAGGGACCCTACGAGCAGTACTTC

clone_size: few
v_call: TRBV12-3/TRBV12-4
j_call: TRBJ2-3
d_call: -
cdr3_aa: CASSLFRGSRTDTQYF
cdr3_nt: TGTGCCAGCAGTTTGTTCAGGGGAAGTCGGACAGATACGCAGTATTTT

clone_size: -
v_call: TRBV4-3
j_call: TRBJ2-7
d_call: -
cdr3_aa: CASSQDWQGNAYEQYF
cdr3_nt: TGCGCCAGCAGCCAAGATTGGCAGGGGAATGCCTACGAGCAGTACTTC

clone_size: -
v_call: TRBV28
j_call: TRBJ1-5
d_call: -
cdr3_aa: CATRAGNQPQHF
cdr3_nt: TGTGCCACCAGGGCCGGCAATCAGCCCCAGCATTTT

clone_size: -
v_call: TRBV27
j_call: TRBJ2-5
d_call: TRBD2
cdr3_aa: CASSPITTSGYQETQYF
cdr3_nt: TGTGCCAGCAGTCCAATAACGACTAGCGGGTACCAAGAGACCCAGTACTTC

clone_size: -
v_call: TRBV29-1
j_call: TRBJ2-3
d_call: -
cdr3_aa: CSVAFVPDTQYF
cdr3_nt: TGCAGCGTTGCTTTTGTCCCTGATACGCAGTATTTT

clone_size: once
v_call: TRBV20-1
j_call: TRBJ2-1
d_call: -
cdr3_aa: CSTEGRRFDEQFF
cdr3_nt: TGCAGTACCGAGGGACGTCGATTTGATGAGCAGTTCTTC

clone_size: once
v_call: TRBV28
j_call: TRBJ1-6
d_call: TRBD1
cdr3_aa: CASSKPGQVYNSPLHF
cdr3_nt: TGTGCCAGCAGTAAGCCGGGACAGGTCTATAATTCACCCCTCCACTTT

clone_size: -
v_call: TRBV9
j_call: TRBJ2-4
d_call: -
cdr3_aa: CASSVSGQPLEQYF
cdr3_nt: TGTGCCAGCAGCGTCAGCGGACAGCCTTTGGAGCAGTACTTC

clone_size: few
v_call: TRBV20-1
j_call: TRBJ2-7
d_call: -
cdr3_aa: CSAREVTEQYF
cdr3_nt: TGCAGTGCTAGAGAAGTAACCGAGCAGTACTTC

clone_size: -
v_call: TRBV7-2
j_call: TRBJ2-7
d_call: TRBD1
cdr3_aa: CASTLGTGIPYEQYF
cdr3_nt: TGTGCCAGCACCCTAGGGACAGGCATCCCCTACGAGCAGTACTTC

clone_size: few
v_call: TRBV11-2
j_call: TRBJ1-2
d_call: TRBD1
cdr3_aa: CASSSLRDRGRDYYGYTF
cdr3_nt: TGTGCCAGCAGCTCCCTACGGGACAGGGGGCGCGATTACTATGGCTACACCTTC

clone_size: few
v_call: TRBV27
j_call: TRBJ2-6
d_call: TRBD1
cdr3_aa: CASSADRGHVKGANVLTF
cdr3_nt: TGTGCCAGCAGTGCGGACAGGGGGCATGTTAAGGGGGCCAACGTCCTGACTTTC

clone_size: -
v_call: TRBV7-9
j_call: TRBJ1-4
d_call: -
cdr3_aa: CASSRYGRSNEKLFF
cdr3_nt: TGCGCCAGCAGCCGTTACGGCAGGTCGAATGAAAAACTGTTTTTT